The following is a TCR beta chain sequence with its context. Germline loops: CDR1 LNHDA, CDR2 SQIVND (reference sequence). This CDR3 comprises 15 residues. With 4 bases clipped from V and 1 base from J, the junction kept 5 bases outside the gene matches. Profiled with immunoSEQ multiplex PCR; TCRdb holds only in-frame clones, not every one. The repertoire consists of approximately 80,000 clones, with 81% occurring once and the leading ten covering 44%. The data are from a study of blood T cell repertoires in COVID-19. Study at large: PBMCs, B-cell-depleted T cells, or T cells provided the cDNA or gDNA that made up the material.

The sequenced sample was peripheral blood. J is TRBJ1-1 and V is TRBV19; TRBD1 aligns across 8 bases. The receptor was derived from a man of 80 years or more with acute or convalescent COVID-19. This chain's CDR3 is CASSRNRGTNTEAFF. CDR3 sequence (DNA): TGTGCCAGTAGTAGAAACAGGGGGACGAACACTGAAGCTTTCTTT.